This is a list of T cell receptor beta chains from one sample in a study of CD8+CD57+ T cells in acquired aplastic anemia. TCRdb re-derived calls from the reads in MiXCR, one entry per CDR3 protein. This sample yields 150,000 or so distinct CDR3 sequences, of which 45% to 50% are seen a single time; 25% to 40% belongs to the top ten. Specimen: sorted CD4+, CD8+, or CD8+CD57+ T cells (not recorded which) from PBMCs. The source is a human donor with aplastic anemia. The CDR3 runs from the conserved cysteine through the conserved F or W. D genes are given only for firm matches. Clone size, where shown, is once, few, many, or a class for clones that have expanded.

j_call,d_call,clone_size,v_call,cdr3_nt,cdr3_aa
TRBJ2-7,-,-,TRBV10-3,TGTGCCATCAGCTCGGGGGACGGCAGCTCCTACGAGCAGTACTTC,CAISSGDGSSYEQYF
TRBJ2-7,-,few,TRBV19,TGTGCCAGTAGTACGACGGGGGCCGGCTACGAGCAGTACTTC,CASSTTGAGYEQYF
TRBJ2-3,TRBD2,many,TRBV7-9,TGTGCCAGCAGCTTTTTAGCGGGGGCAGATACGCAGTATTTT,CASSFLAGADTQYF
TRBJ1-1,-,-,TRBV20-1,TGCAGTGCCCGGGTCAGGGTGGCTGAAGCTTTCTTT,CSARVRVAEAFF
TRBJ2-7,TRBD2,-,TRBV5-5,TGTGCCAGCAGCTTTTTAGCGGGAGGGGTTTACGAGCAGTACTTC,CASSFLAGGVYEQYF
TRBJ2-1,-,-,TRBV10-3,TGTGCCATCAGTGAGGGAACGGGCTATGAGCAGTTCTTC,CAISEGTGYEQFF
TRBJ2-3,-,-,TRBV5-1,TGCGCCAGCAGCTTGTGCGAGGTTAGCACAGATACGCAGTATTTT,CASSLCEVSTDTQYF
TRBJ2-1,TRBD1,-,TRBV2,TGTGCCAGCAGTGAAGACAGGGGGCGTACCAATGAGCAGTTCTTC,CASSEDRGRTNEQFF
TRBJ2-7,-,many,TRBV4-3,TGCGCCAGCAGCCAAGGACGGAGCTCCTACGAGCAGTACTTC,CASSQGRSSYEQYF
TRBJ2-6,-,many,TRBV19,TGTGCCAGTGGACCGTACTCTGGGGCCAACGTCCTGACTTTC,CASGPYSGANVLTF
TRBJ2-1,TRBD2,once,TRBV6-1,TGTGCCAGCAAACCAGCCGGGACTAGCGGGGTCAATGAGCAGTTCTTC,CASKPAGTSGVNEQFF
TRBJ2-7,TRBD1,many,TRBV6-1,TGTGCCAGCAGTGGCTACCGACAGGGGAGCTACGAGCAGTACTTC,CASSGYRQGSYEQYF
TRBJ2-7,-,many,TRBV19,TGTGCCAGTAGCCCAAGACAGGTCGGGAACGAGCAGTACTTC,CASSPRQVGNEQYF
TRBJ2-1,-,many,TRBV11-2,TGTGCCAGCAGCTTATCCAACGCAAGGCACTCCTACAATGAGCAGTTCTTC,CASSLSNARHSYNEQFF
TRBJ2-2,-,once,TRBV25-1,TGTGCCAGCAGTCTGGGCAGGGCCGGGGAGCTGTTTTTT,CASSLGRAGELFF
TRBJ2-7,TRBD2,few,TRBV6-1,TGTGCCAGCAGCTCCAGGACTAGCGGGAGCCCCTCCTACGAGCAGTACTTC,CASSSRTSGSPSYEQYF
TRBJ2-5,TRBD2,-,TRBV6-2/TRBV6-3,TGTGCCAGCAGTCCGGGACTAGCGTTCGACCAGTACTTC,CASSPGLAFDQYF
TRBJ1-1,-,-,TRBV11-2,TGTGCCAGCAGTTGGGACGGACTTAAGGAAGCTTTCTTT,CASSWDGLKEAFF
TRBJ2-7,-,-,TRBV20-1,TGCAGTGCTAAGTCCTACGAGCAGTACTTC,CSAKSYEQYF
TRBJ1-1,-,many,TRBV5-6,TGTGCCAGCAGCTCTTTAAATGAAGCTTTCTTT,CASSSLNEAFF
TRBJ1-5,-,-,TRBV5-1,TGCGCCAGCAGCTTGGACGGAGCTAGTCAGCCCCAGCATTTT,CASSLDGASQPQHF
TRBJ2-1,TRBD1,-,TRBV15,TGTGCCAGCAGCGAGGGGACAGGGGGCTTCGATGAGCAGTTCTTC,CASSEGTGGFDEQFF
TRBJ1-1,-,many,TRBV29-1,TGCAGCGTGACAGGTTTTTCGAACACTGAAGCTTTCTTT,CSVTGFSNTEAFF
TRBJ2-5,TRBD2,many,TRBV20-1,TGCAGTGCTAGCACTAGCGAAGAAGAGACCCAGTACTTC,CSASTSEEETQYF
TRBJ1-2,-,-,TRBV6-5,TGTGCCAGCAGTTACCAGAGAGGAGATGGCTACACCTTC,CASSYQRGDGYTF
TRBJ2-7,-,many,TRBV6-1,TGTGCCAGCTTCGGAGATGGTTACCGCTACGAGCAGTACTTC,CASFGDGYRYEQYF
TRBJ2-7,-,many,TRBV7-2,TGTGCCAGCAGCTGGGATCTTTCGGGAGAGCAGTACTTC,CASSWDLSGEQYF
TRBJ1-6,-,-,TRBV12-3/TRBV12-4,TGTGCCAGCAGTTTAGCGGCGCCCCTCCACTTT,CASSLAAPLHF
TRBJ2-5,-,-,TRBV2,TGTGCCAGCAGTACCATGACGACCCAGTACTTC,CASSTMTTQYF
TRBJ2-7,-,-,TRBV7-2,TGTGCCAGCAGCTTAGATCCAGTTTCCTACGAGCAGTACTTC,CASSLDPVSYEQYF
TRBJ2-7,TRBD1,-,TRBV19,TGTGCCAGTCGTTCCGCCGGGACAGGGGGCTACGAGCAGTACTTC,CASRSAGTGGYEQYF
TRBJ1-5,TRBD1,-,TRBV5-8,TGTGCCAGCAGCCCACAGGGGTATAGCAATCAGCCCCAGCATTTT,CASSPQGYSNQPQHF
TRBJ1-2,TRBD1,-,TRBV10-3,TGTGCCATCAGCGGACAGGGGCAAGGCTACACCTTC,CAISGQGQGYTF
TRBJ2-5,TRBD2,many,TRBV7-2,TGTGCCAGTAACCTAGCGGGAGGGATCCAAGAGACCCAGTACTTC,CASNLAGGIQETQYF
TRBJ1-5,-,-,TRBV19,TGTGCCACGACTCCCTCGAATATGGGCGAGCAGCCCCAGCATTTT,CATTPSNMGEQPQHF
TRBJ1-1,-,many,TRBV29-1,TGCAGCGCCCCTTTAGGGGCTGAAGCTTTCTTT,CSAPLGAEAFF
TRBJ1-2,-,few,TRBV15,TGTGCCACCAAGAAGAACTATGGCTACACCTTC,CATKKNYGYTF
TRBJ2-7,-,few,TRBV10-2,TGCGCCAGCAGTGAGACGGACGCCGACGAGCAGTACTTC,CASSETDADEQYF
TRBJ1-1,TRBD1,many,TRBV7-9,TGTGCCAGCAGCTTGACCGGGACAGGGCCCCCCCAAGTGACTGAAGCTTTCTTT,CASSLTGTGPPQVTEAFF
TRBJ2-7,-,-,TRBV19,TGTGCCAGTAGTATAGATCGTAGTTACCATCCCTACGAGCAGTACTTC,CASSIDRSYHPYEQYF